These 5 T cell receptor beta chains originate from one sample sequenced in a study of response to subunit inactivated influenza vaccine. TCRdb independently ran MiXCR on the RT-PCR reads; one entry per CDR3 protein. The data show hundreds of thousands of distinct CDR3 sequences, roughly 8.2% seen once. The sample in question was PBMCs from blood, obtained around 25 months after vaccination. The receptor set was obtained from a man aged 50-75 years who received an inactivated influenza vaccine.

The chain recombines TRBV11-2 with TRBJ2-7, with a possible D match to TRBD1 (5 bases). This CDR3 contains 16 residues. Trimming pared 5 bases from V and 6 bases from J, leaving 23 bases between. Germline V lookup: CDR1 SGHAT, CDR2 FQNNGV. The CDR3 nucleotides read TGTGCCAGCAGCCTCAGGACAATATGGACATTGGGCGAGCAGTACTTC. Translated, it gives CASSLRTIWTLGEQYF.

This clonotype has just a few counts. A much larger clone sits a single nucleotide away, making a read error possible. This chain links TRBV12-3 or TRBV12-4 with TRBJ2-7, with D unclear. The CDR3 contains 12 residues. The V and J ends lost 4 bases and 2 bases respectively, with 6 bases between them. The CDR3 DNA follows: TGTGCCAGCAGTTCAGTCCCCTACGAGCAGTACTTC. Its translation: CASSSVPYEQYF.

The CDR3 protein is CASSQEKRGERTNEKLFF. In DNA form, the CDR3 reads TGCGCCAGCAGCCAAGAAAAGAGAGGGGAAAGGACTAATGAAAAACTGTTTTTT. The chain links TRBV4-1 to TRBJ1-4, with D maybe TRBD1 (5 bases). Trimming shortened V by 0 bases and J by 2 bases, and 16 bases separated the two germline ends. The V gene's germline CDR1 is MGHRA and CDR2 YSYEKL. The CDR3 is 18 amino acids.

This clonotype showed up just a few times. The rearrangement links TRBV7-9 to TRBJ2-7, with 9 bases aligning to TRBD2. Germline values: CDR1 SEHNR, CDR2 FQNEAQ (reference sequence). The CDR3 sequence is 14 residues long. The J segment lost 4 bases and the V segment lost 6 bases, leaving 7 bases of the junction unmatched. The CDR3 region has the DNA TGTGCCAGCAGTAAAGCGGGGGGACGTTACGAGCAGTACTTC. Translation: CASSKAGGRYEQYF.

The rearrangement links TRBV28 to TRBJ2-7; D not certain. V was shortened by 3 bases and J by 6 bases, with 12 bases between the two germline ends. The V gene's germline CDR1 is MDHEN and CDR2 SYDVKM. This CDR3 has 13 residues. The CDR3 sequence: CASSFARFAEQYF. The CDR3 nucleotides read TGTGCCAGCAGTTTTGCCAGGTTCGCCGAGCAGTACTTC.